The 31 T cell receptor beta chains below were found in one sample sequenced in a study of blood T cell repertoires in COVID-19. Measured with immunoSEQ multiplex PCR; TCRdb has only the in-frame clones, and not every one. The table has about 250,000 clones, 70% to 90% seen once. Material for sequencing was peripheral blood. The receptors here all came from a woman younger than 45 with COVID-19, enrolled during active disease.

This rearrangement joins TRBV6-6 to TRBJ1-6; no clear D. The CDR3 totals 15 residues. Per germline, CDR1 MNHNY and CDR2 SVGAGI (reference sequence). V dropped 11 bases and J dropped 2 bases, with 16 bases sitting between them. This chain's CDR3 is CAASRSEPYNSPLHF. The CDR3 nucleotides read TGTGCCGCCTCGAGGTCGGAACCCTATAATTCACCCCTCCACTTT.

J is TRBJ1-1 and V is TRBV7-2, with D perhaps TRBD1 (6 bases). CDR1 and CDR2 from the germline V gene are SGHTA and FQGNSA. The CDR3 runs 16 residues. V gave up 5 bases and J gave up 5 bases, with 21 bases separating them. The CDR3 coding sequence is TGTGCCAGCAGCCTAAGGGGGTGGACAGTCGGGACTGAAGCTTTCTTT. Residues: CASSLRGWTVGTEAFF.

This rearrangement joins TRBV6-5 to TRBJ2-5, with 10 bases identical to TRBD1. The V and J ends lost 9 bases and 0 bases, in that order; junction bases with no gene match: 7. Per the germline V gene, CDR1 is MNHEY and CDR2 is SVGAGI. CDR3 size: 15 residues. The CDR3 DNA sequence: TGTGCCAGGCCCCGGGACAGGGGTCACCAAGAGACCCAGTACTTC. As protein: CARPRDRGHQETQYF.

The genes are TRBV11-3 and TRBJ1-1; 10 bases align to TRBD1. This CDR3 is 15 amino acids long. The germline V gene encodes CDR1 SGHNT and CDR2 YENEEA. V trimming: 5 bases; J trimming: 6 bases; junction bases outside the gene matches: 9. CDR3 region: CASSQGDRGRPEAFF. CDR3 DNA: TGTGCCAGCAGCCAGGGCGACAGGGGGCGGCCTGAAGCTTTCTTT.

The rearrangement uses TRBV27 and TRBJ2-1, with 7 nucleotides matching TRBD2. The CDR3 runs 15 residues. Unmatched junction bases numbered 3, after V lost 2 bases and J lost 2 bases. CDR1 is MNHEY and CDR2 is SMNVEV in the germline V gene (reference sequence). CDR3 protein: CASSLAGLAYNEQFF. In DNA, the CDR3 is TGTGCCAGCAGTTTAGCCGGACTAGCCTACAATGAGCAGTTCTTC.

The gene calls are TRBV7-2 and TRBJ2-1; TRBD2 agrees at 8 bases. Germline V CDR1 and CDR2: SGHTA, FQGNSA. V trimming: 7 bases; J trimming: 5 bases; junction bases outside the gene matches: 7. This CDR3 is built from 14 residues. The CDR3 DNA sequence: TGTGCCAGCACACCGGGACTAGGGAACAATGAGCAGTTCTTC. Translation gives CASTPGLGNNEQFF. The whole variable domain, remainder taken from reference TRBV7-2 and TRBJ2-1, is GAGVSQSPSNKVTEKGKDVELRCDPISGHTALYWYRQSLGQGLEFLIYFQGNSAPDKSGLPSDRFSAERTGGSVSTLTIQRTQQEDSAVYLCASTPGLGNNEQFFGPGTRLTVL.

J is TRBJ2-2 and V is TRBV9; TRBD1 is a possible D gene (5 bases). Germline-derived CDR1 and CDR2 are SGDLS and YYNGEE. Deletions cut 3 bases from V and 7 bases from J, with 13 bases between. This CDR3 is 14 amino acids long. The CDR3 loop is CASSAAGFDGELFF. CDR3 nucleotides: TGTGCCAGCAGCGCGGCAGGGTTCGACGGGGAGCTGTTTTTT. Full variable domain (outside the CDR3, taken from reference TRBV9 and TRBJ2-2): DSGVTQTPKHLITATGQRVTLRCSPRSGDLSVYWYQQSLDQGLQFLIQYYNGEERAKGNILERFSAQQFPDLHSELNLSSLELGDSALYFCASSAAGFDGELFFGEGSRLTVL.

CDR3 in amino acids: CASSGQGRFSGANVLTF. For the CDR3, the DNA is TGCGCCAGCAGCGGGCAGGGCCGTTTCTCTGGGGCCAACGTCCTGACTTTC. The chain has TRBV5-1 and TRBJ2-6, with a weak D call TRBD1 (5 bases). CDR3 length: 17 amino acids. The ends were cut back, 4 bases at V and 0 bases at J, with 14 bases in the middle. The germline gives CDR1 SGHRS, CDR2 YFSETQ.

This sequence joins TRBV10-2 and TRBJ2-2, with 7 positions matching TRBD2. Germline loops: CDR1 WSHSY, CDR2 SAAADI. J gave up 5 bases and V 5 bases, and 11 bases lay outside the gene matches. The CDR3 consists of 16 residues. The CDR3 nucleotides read TGCGCCAGCAGTCTAGGCGGCGGGAGAGGGACCGGGGAGCTGTTTTTT. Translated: CASSLGGGRGTGELFF.

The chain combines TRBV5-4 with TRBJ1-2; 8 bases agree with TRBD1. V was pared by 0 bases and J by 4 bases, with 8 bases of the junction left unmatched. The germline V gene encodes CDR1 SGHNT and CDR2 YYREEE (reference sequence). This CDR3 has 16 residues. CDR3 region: CASSLDRGASSYGYTF. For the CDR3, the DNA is TGTGCCAGCAGCTTGGACAGGGGGGCGTCTTCCTATGGCTACACCTTC.

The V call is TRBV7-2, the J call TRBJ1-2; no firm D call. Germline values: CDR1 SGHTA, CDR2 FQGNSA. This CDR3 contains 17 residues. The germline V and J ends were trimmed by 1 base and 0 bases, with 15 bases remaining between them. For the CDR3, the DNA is TGTGCCAGCAGCTTAGGCGGACTGGATCTAGCTAACTATGGCTACACCTTC. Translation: CASSLGGLDLANYGYTF.

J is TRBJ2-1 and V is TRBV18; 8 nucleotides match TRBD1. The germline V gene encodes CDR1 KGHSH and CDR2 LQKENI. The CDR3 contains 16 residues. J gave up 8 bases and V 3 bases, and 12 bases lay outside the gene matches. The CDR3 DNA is TGTGCCAGCTCACCCCCCCGCGACAGGGGCGGAGATGAGCAGTTCTTC. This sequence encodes CASSPPRDRGGDEQFF.

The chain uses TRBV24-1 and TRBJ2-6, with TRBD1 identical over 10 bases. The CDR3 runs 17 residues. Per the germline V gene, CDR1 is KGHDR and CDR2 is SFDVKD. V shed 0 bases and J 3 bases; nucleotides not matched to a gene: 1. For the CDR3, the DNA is TGTGCCACCAGTGATTTGGACAGGGGGCTTGGGGCCAACGTCCTGACTTTC. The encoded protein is CATSDLDRGLGANVLTF.

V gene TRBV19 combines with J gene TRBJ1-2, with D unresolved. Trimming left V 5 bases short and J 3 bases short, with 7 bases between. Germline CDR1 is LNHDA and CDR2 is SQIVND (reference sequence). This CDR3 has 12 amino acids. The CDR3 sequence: CASSVRDYGYTF. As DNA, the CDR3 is TGTGCCAGTAGTGTGAGAGACTATGGCTACACCTTC.

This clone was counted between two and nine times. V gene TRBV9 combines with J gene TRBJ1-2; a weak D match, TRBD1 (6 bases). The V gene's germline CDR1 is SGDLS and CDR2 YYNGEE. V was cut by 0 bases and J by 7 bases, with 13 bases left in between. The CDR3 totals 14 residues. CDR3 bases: TGTGCCAGCAGCGTAGAAGTAGGCAGGGGTGGCTACACCTTC. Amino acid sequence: CASSVEVGRGGYTF.

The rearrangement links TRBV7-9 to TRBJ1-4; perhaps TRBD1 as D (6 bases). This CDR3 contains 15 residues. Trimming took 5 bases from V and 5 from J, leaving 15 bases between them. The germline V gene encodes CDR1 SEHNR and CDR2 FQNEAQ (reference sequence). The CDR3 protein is CASSPTGNTNEKLFF. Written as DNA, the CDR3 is TGTGCCAGCAGCCCCACAGGGAACACAAATGAAAAACTGTTTTTT.

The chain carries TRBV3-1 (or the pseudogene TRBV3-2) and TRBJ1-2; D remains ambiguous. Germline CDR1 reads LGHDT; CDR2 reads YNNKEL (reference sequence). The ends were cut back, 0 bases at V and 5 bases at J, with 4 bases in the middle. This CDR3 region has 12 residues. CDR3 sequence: CASSQDQYGYTF. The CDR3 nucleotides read TGTGCCAGCAGCCAAGATCAGTATGGCTACACCTTC.

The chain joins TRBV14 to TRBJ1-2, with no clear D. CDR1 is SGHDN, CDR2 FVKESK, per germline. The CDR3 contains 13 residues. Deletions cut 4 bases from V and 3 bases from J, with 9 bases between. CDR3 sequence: CASSLGRDYGYTF. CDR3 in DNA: TGTGCCAGCAGCCTAGGGAGGGACTATGGCTACACCTTC.

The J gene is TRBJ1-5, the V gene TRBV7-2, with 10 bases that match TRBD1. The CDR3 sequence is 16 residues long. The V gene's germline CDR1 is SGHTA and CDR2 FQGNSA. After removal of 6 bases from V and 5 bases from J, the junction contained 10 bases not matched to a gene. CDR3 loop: CASRKAGTGVDQPQHF. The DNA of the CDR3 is TGTGCCAGCAGAAAGGCCGGGACAGGGGTCGATCAGCCCCAGCATTTT.

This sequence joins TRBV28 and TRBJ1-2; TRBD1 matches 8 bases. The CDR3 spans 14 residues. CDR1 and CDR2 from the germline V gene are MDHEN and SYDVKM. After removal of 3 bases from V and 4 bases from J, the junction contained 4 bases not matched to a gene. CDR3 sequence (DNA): TGTGCCAGCAGTTTTCCTACAGGGGGCTATGGCTACACCTTC. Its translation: CASSFPTGGYGYTF.

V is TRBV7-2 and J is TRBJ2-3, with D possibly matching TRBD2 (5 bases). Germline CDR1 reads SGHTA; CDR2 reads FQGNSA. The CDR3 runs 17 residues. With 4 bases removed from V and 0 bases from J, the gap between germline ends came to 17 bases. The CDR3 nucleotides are TGTGCCAGCAGCTCCCGGTACGGGCAGCGGAGCACAGATACGCAGTATTTT. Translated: CASSSRYGQRSTDTQYF.

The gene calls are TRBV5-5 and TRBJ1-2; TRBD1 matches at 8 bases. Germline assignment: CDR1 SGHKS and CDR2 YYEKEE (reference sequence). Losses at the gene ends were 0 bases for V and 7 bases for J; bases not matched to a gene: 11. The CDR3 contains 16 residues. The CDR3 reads CASSLVGWDRRAGYTF. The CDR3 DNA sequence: TGTGCCAGCAGCTTGGTGGGTTGGGACAGGCGGGCTGGCTACACCTTC.

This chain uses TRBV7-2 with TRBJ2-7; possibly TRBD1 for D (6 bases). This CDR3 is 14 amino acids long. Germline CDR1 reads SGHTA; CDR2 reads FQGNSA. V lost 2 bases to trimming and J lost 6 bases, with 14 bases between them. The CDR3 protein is CASSLLGTRSEQYF. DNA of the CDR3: TGTGCCAGCAGCTTATTAGGGACACGAAGCGAGCAGTACTTC. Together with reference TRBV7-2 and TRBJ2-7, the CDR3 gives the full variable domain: GAGVSQSPSNKVTEKGKDVELRCDPISGHTALYWYRQSLGQGLEFLIYFQGNSAPDKSGLPSDRFSAERTGGSVSTLTIQRTQQEDSAVYLCASSLLGTRSEQYFGPGTRLTVT.

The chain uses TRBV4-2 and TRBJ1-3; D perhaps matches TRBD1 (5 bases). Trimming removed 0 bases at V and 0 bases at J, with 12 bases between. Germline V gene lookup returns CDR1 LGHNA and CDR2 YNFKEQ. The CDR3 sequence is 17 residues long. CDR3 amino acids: CASSQEWGVGSGNTIYF. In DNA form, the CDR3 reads TGTGCCAGCAGCCAAGAATGGGGGGTGGGCTCTGGAAACACCATATATTTT.

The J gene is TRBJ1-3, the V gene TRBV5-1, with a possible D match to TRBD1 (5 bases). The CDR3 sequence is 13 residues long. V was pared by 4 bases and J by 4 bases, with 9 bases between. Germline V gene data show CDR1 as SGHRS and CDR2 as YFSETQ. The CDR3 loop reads CASSLGGGNTIYF. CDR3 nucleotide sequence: TGCGCCAGCAGCCTTGGGGGGGGAAACACCATATATTTT.

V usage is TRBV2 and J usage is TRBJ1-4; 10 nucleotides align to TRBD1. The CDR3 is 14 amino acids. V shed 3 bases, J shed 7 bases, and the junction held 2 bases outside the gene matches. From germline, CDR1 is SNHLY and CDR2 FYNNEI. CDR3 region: CASSEDRGSEKLFF. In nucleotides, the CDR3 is TGTGCCAGCAGTGAGGACAGGGGGAGTGAAAAACTGTTTTTT.

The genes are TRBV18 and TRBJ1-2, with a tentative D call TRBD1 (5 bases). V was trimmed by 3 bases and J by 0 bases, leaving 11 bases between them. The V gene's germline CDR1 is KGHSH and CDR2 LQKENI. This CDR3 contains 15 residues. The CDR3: CASSPTTAPNYGYTF. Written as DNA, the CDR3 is TGTGCCAGCTCACCTACGACAGCCCCTAACTATGGCTACACCTTC.

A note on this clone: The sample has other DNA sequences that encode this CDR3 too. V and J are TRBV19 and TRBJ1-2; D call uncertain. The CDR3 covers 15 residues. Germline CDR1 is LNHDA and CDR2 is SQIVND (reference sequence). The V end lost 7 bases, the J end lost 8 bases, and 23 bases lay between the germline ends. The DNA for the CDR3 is TGTGCCAGTACCGAACCGATGGGCCCCCTTGAGGGCTACACCTTC. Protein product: CASTEPMGPLEGYTF. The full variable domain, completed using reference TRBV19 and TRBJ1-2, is DGGITQSPKYLFRKEGQNVTLSCEQNLNHDAMYWYRQDPGQGLRLIYYSQIVNDFQKGDIAEGYSVSREKKESFPLTVTSAQKNPTAFYLCASTEPMGPLEGYTFGSGTRLTVV.

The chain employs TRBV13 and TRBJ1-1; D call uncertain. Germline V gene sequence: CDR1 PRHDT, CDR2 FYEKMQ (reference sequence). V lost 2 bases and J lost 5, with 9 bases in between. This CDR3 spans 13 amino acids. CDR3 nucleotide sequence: TGTGCCAGCAGCTTATATACGGGAACTGAAGCTTTCTTT. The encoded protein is CASSLYTGTEAFF. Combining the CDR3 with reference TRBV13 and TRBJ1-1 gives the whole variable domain AAGVIQSPRHLIKEKRETATLKCYPIPRHDTVYWYQQGPGQDPQFLISFYEKMQSDKGSIPDRFSAQQFSDYHSELNMSSLELGDSALYFCASSLYTGTEAFFGQGTRLTVV.

The CDR3 DNA is TGTGCCAGCCGCCGCGGCAGCCAGAACACTGAAGCTTTCTTT. The encoded protein is CASRRGSQNTEAFF. J is TRBJ1-1 and V is TRBV2, with D hard to call. From germline, CDR1 is SNHLY and CDR2 FYNNEI. The germline V and J ends were trimmed by 8 bases and 1 base, with 14 bases remaining between them. This CDR3 is 14 amino acids long.

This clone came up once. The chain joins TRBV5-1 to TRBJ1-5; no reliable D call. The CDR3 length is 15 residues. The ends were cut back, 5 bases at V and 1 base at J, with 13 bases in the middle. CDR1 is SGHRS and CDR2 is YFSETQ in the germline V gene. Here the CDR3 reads CASRPFSGSNQPQHF. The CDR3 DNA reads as TGCGCCAGCAGGCCCTTTTCGGGGAGCAATCAGCCCCAGCATTTT. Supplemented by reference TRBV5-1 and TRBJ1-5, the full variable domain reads KAGVTQTPRYLIKTRGQQVTLSCSPISGHRSVSWYQQTPGQGLQFLFEYFSETQRNKGNFPGRFSGRQFSNSRSEMNVSTLELGDSALYLCASRPFSGSNQPQHFGDGTRLSIL.